These T cell receptor beta chains were read from a single sample in a study of blood T cell repertoires in COVID-19. TCRdb keeps only in-frame clones here, not all; method: immunoSEQ multiplex PCR. Of about 180,000 clones in the sample, 80% were seen once. The specimen was peripheral blood. The receptors derive from a man in his sixties or seventies with active or convalescent COVID-19. The CDR3 runs from the conserved cysteine through the conserved F or W. Each record gives: J gene, V gene, D gene, CDR3 protein, CDR3 DNA. A D gene is named only where the DNA matches it firmly.

TRBJ1-1,TRBV7-9,-,CASSIHRETEAFF,TGTGCCAGCAGCATACACAGGGAGACTGAAGCTTTCTTT
TRBJ1-4,TRBV5-6,-,CASSLWTANEKLFF,TGTGCCAGCAGCTTGTGGACAGCTAATGAAAAACTGTTTTTT
TRBJ2-3,TRBV3-1/TRBV3-2,TRBD2,CASSQQGLLAWDDTQYF,TGTGCCAGCAGCCAGCAGGGACTACTCGCTTGGGATGATACGCAGTATTTT
TRBJ2-1,TRBV28,TRBD2,CASSPGGLADNEQFF,TGTGCCAGCAGCCCTGGGGGACTAGCGGACAATGAGCAGTTCTTC
TRBJ1-4,TRBV6-2/TRBV6-3,-,CASSYVDGRRKELFF,TGTGCCAGCAGTTACGTGGACGGGAGAAGAAAGGAACTGTTTTTT
TRBJ2-5,TRBV3-1/TRBV3-2,TRBD1,CATESTGGKETQYF,TGTGCCACCGAATCGACAGGGGGGAAAGAGACCCAGTACTTC
TRBJ2-7,TRBV18,TRBD1,CASSPGQMGYEQYF,TGTGCCAGCTCACCGGGACAGATGGGGTACGAGCAGTACTTC
TRBJ2-1,TRBV7-8,TRBD1,CASSLASPTGGAVHEQFF,TGTGCCAGCAGCTTAGCTAGCCCGACAGGGGGCGCGGTTCATGAGCAGTTCTTC
TRBJ2-2,TRBV6-2/TRBV6-3,-,CASSIQGANTGELFF,TGTGCCAGCAGTATTCAAGGGGCGAACACCGGGGAGCTGTTTTTT
TRBJ2-7,TRBV19,-,CASSIVPPRQHEQYF,TGTGCCAGTAGTATAGTGCCGCCGAGGCAACACGAGCAGTACTTC
TRBJ1-3,TRBV29-1,TRBD1,CSVEPRGAGNTIYF,TGCAGCGTTGAACCCAGGGGGGCTGGAAACACCATATATTTT